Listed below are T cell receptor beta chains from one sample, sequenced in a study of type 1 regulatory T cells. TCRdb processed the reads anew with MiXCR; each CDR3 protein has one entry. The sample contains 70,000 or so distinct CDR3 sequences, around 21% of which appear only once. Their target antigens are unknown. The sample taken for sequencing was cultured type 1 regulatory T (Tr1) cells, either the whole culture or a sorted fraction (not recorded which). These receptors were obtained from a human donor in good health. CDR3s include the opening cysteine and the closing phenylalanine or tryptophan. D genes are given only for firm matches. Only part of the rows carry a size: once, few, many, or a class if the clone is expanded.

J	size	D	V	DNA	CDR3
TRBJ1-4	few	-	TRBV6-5	TGCCCCCTCACGGGAACTAATGAAAAACTGTTTTTT	CPLTGTNEKLFF
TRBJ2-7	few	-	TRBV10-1	TGCGCCAGCAGTGAGTCTAGGGCGGAGGGCTACGAGCAGTACTTC	CASSESRAEGYEQYF
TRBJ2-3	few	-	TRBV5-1	TGCGCCAGCAGCTTGGGGACTAGCACAGATACGCAGTATTTT	CASSLGTSTDTQYF
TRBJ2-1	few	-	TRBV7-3	TGTGCCAGCAGCTTAATGCGTGGCAATGAGCAGTTCTTC	CASSLMRGNEQFF
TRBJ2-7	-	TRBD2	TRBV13	TGTGCCAGCAGCTCCAGGACTAGCGGATTCAGGGGCTCCTACGAGCAGTACTTC	CASSSRTSGFRGSYEQYF
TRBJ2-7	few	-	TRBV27	TGTGCCAGCAGTTTGGGATCTTACTACGAGCAGTACTTC	CASSLGSYYEQYF
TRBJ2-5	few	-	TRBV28	TGTGCCAGCAGTTTAAACGGCAAAGGGCAAGAGACCCAGTACTTC	CASSLNGKGQETQYF
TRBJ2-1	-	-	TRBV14	TGTGCCAGCAGCCAAACGAGGGGTGGAGGGCCATACAATGAGCAGTTCTTC	CASSQTRGGGPYNEQFF
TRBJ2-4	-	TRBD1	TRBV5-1	TGCGCCAGCGGACCGGGACAGGGTTTTGACATTCAGTACTTC	CASGPGQGFDIQYF
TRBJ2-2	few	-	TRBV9	TGTGCCAGCAGCGCCGGAGCCCCTATGGGACGCACCGGGGAGCTGTTTTTT	CASSAGAPMGRTGELFF
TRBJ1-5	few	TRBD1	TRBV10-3	TGTGCCATCCGGGGGACAGGGGGTCAGCCCCAGCATTTT	CAIRGTGGQPQHF
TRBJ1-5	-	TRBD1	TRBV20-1	TGCAGTGTTACTTATTCGGACAGGGTGAAACAGCCCCAGCATTTT	CSVTYSDRVKQPQHF
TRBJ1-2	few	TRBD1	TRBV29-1	TGCAGCGGCTCCGCCGGGACAGAGAACTATGGCTACACCTTC	CSGSAGTENYGYTF
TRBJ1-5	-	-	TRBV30	TGTGCCTGGAGTTGGGACAGCAATCAGCCCCAGCATTTT	CAWSWDSNQPQHF
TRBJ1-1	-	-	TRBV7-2	TGTGCCAGCAGCTTCCAAGGCGGGACAGAAGCTTTCTTT	CASSFQGGTEAFF
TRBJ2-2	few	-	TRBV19	TGTGCCAGCCAGGGAAACACCGGGGAGCTGTTTTTT	CASQGNTGELFF
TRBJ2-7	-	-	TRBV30	TGTGCTACTGGACTATCCTACGAGCAGTACTTC	CATGLSYEQYF
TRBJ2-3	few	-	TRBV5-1	TGCGCCAGCAGCTCCAGGGGTTCAGATACGCAGTATTTT	CASSSRGSDTQYF
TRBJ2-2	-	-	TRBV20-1	TGCAGTGCGAGGGGGTCCGGGGAGCTGTTTTTT	CSARGSGELFF
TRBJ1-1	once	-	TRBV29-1	TGCAGCGTGGAGGGGGTTGGGAACACTGAAGCTTTCTTT	CSVEGVGNTEAFF
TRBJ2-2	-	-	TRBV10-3	TGTGCCATCGGGGAGGTTATGTCGAACACCGGGGAGCTGTTTTTT	CAIGEVMSNTGELFF
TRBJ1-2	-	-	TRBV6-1	TGTGCCAGCAGCCCGTGGGGGCAGGGGAGGAACTATGGCTACACCTTC	CASSPWGQGRNYGYTF
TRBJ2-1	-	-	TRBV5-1	TGTGCCAGCCGCCCGCCTAGTTTGGCTGAGCAGTTCTTC	CASRPPSLAEQFF
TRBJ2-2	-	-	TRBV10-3	TGTGCCATCAGTGACGTACTAAAAAACACCGGGGAGCTGTTTTTT	CAISDVLKNTGELFF
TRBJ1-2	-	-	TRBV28	TGTGCCAGCAGTTTGGGAGAGGGGGGCTACACCTTC	CASSLGEGGYTF
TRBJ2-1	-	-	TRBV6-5	TGTGCCAGCAAGGGGTCAGGAGATGGGCAGTTCTTC	CASKGSGDGQFF
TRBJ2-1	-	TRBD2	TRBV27	TGTGCCAGCACTAGCGGGAGGGTGTATGAGCAGTTCTTC	CASTSGRVYEQFF
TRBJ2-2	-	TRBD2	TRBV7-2	TGTGCCAGCAGCTTCGCTAGCGGTGCCACCGGGGAGCTGTTTTTT	CASSFASGATGELFF
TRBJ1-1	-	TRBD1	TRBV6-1	TGTGCCAGCAGTGACGGACAGGGGGCTCGAGGTGAAGCTTTCTTT	CASSDGQGARGEAFF
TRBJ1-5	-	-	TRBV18	TGTGCCAGCTCACCTCAGGGAGGCAATCAGCCCCAGCATTTT	CASSPQGGNQPQHF
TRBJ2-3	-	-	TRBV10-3	TGTGCCATCAGTGCCGGCACAGATACGCAGTATTTT	CAISAGTDTQYF
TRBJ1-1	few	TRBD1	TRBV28	TGTGCCAGCAGGACCCCCGGGACAGGGAGGGAAGCTTTCTTT	CASRTPGTGREAFF
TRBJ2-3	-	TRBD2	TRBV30	TGTGCCTGGAGAGAAGGGGCTAGCGGGAGGGCAGATACGCAGTATTTT	CAWREGASGRADTQYF
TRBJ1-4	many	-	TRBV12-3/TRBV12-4	TGTGCCAGCAGCCCAGGGTGGGGAGCTAATGAAAAACTGTTTTTT	CASSPGWGANEKLFF
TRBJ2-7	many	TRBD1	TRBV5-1	TGCGCCAGCAGCTTCGTGACAGGGAGCTCCTACGAGCAGTACTTC	CASSFVTGSSYEQYF
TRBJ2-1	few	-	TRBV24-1	TGTGCCACCGCACTGAACAATGAGCAGTTCTTC	CATALNNEQFF
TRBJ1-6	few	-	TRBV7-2	TGTGCCAGCAGCGCTCAAGGGCTGGTAGGGTCACCCCTCCACTTT	CASSAQGLVGSPLHF
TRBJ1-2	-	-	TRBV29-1	TGCAGCGTTATAGGAACAGGCGGCTACACCTTC	CSVIGTGGYTF
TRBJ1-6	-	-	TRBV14	TGTGCCAGCAGCCAAGACAGGGGCATCTCACCCCTCCACTTT	CASSQDRGISPLHF
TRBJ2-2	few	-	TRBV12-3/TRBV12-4	TGTGCCAGCAGTTTGGGACTGTTGTTAGCCGGGGAGCTGTTTTTT	CASSLGLLLAGELFF
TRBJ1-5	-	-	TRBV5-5	TGTGCCAGCAGCCAGGACCAACAGGGAAGGGAACAGCCCCAGCATTTT	CASSQDQQGREQPQHF
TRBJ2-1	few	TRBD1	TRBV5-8	TGTGCCAGCAGCTTGGTGGCAGGGGGATTTGAGCAGTTCTTC	CASSLVAGGFEQFF
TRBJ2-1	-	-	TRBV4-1	TGCGCCGTCCGGGACTTATACTACAATGAGCAGTTCTTC	CAVRDLYYNEQFF
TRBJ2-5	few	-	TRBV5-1	TGCGCCAGCAGAGGGGTTCGGGAGACCCAGTACTTC	CASRGVRETQYF
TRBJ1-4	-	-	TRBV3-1	TGTGCCAGCAGCCAAGGTGAGGGCCGCTACGAAAAACTGTTTTTT	CASSQGEGRYEKLFF
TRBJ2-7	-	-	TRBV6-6	TGTGCCAGCAGTTATCACGTTAACCCTCGACAGGAGCACGAGCAGTACTTC	CASSYHVNPRQEHEQYF
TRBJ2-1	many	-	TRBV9	TGTGCCAGCAGCGTAGGAGGCAGGATGGCGAGGTTATACAATGAGCAGTTCTTC	CASSVGGRMARLYNEQFF
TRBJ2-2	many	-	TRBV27	TGTGCCAGCAGTTTAGTTCCGAACACCGGGGAGCTGTTTTTT	CASSLVPNTGELFF
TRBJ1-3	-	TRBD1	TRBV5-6	TGTGCCAGCAGCTACCCGACAGGGGTCTCTGGAAACACCATATATTTT	CASSYPTGVSGNTIYF
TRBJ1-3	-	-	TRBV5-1	TGCGCCAGCAGCTTGGATCCCCAGACAGGTTACTCTGGAAACACCATATATTTT	CASSLDPQTGYSGNTIYF